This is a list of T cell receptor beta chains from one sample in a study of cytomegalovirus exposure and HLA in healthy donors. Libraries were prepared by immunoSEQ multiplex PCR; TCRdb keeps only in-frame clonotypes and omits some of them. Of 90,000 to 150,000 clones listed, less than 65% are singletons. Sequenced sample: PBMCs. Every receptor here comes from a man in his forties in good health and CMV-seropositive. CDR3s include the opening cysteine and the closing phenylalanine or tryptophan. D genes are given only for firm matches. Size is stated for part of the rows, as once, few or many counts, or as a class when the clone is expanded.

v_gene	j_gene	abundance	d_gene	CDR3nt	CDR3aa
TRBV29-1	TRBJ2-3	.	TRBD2	TGCAGCGTCACGGCTACTAGCGGGAATACAGATACGCAGTATTTT	CSVTATSGNTDTQYF
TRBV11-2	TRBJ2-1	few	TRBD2	TGTGCCAGCAGCTTCCTAGCGGGAAAAAATGAGCAGTTCTTC	CASSFLAGKNEQFF
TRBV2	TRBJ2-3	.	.	TGTGCCAGCAGTCGGGACATTAGCACAGATACGCAGTATTTT	CASSRDISTDTQYF
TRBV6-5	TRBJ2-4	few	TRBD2	TGTGCCAGCAGTTCCCTCCGCGGGAGTATGGACATTCAGTACTTC	CASSSLRGSMDIQYF
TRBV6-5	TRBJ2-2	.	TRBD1	TGTGCCAGCAGTTACGGACAGGATAACACCGGGGAGCTGTTTTTT	CASSYGQDNTGELFF
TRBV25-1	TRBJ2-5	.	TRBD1	TGTGCCAGCAGTGCCGGGACAGTTTTTTGGGAGACCCAGTACTTC	CASSAGTVFWETQYF
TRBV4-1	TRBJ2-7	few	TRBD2	TGCGCCAGCAGCCAAGAAATCCCCATCTGGCTAGCGGATAGCTCCTACGAGCAGTACTTC	CASSQEIPIWLADSSYEQYF
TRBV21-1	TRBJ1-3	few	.	TGTGCCAGCAGCGCCCGGGACAGGAATCGAGACACCATATATTTT	CASSARDRNRDTIYF
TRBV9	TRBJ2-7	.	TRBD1	TGTGCCAGCAGCGTAGGGGACAGGGGATACCACGAGCAGTACTTC	CASSVGDRGYHEQYF
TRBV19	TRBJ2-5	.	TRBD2	TGTGCCAGTAGAATACGAGCGGGGGGGCGAGAGACCCAGTACTTC	CASRIRAGGRETQYF
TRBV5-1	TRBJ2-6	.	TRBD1	TGCGCCAGCAGCCCCACCCGGACAGGGAGCTCTGGGGCCAACGTCCTGACTTTC	CASSPTRTGSSGANVLTF
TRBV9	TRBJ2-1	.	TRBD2	TGTGCCAGCAGCTCCTCGGGACTAGCGGGAGTAGCTGAGCAGTTCTTC	CASSSSGLAGVAEQFF
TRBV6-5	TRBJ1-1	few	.	TGTGCCAGCAGTTTCCAGGACACTAACACTGAAGCTTTCTTT	CASSFQDTNTEAFF
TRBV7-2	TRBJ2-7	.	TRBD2	TGTGCCAGCAGCCCGGGGACTAGCGGGAGGGAGAGCCCCTACGAGCAGTACTTC	CASSPGTSGRESPYEQYF
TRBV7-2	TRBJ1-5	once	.	TGTGCCAGCAGACTGGGGGCAGATGTCAATCAGCCCCAGCATTTT	CASRLGADVNQPQHF
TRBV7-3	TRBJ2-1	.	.	TGTGCCAGCAGCTTAAGGCCCAACAATGAGCAGTTCTTC	CASSLRPNNEQFF
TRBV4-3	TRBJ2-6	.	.	TGCGCCAGCAGCCAGGGGGCCTTCTCTGGGGCCAACGTCCTGACTTTC	CASSQGAFSGANVLTF